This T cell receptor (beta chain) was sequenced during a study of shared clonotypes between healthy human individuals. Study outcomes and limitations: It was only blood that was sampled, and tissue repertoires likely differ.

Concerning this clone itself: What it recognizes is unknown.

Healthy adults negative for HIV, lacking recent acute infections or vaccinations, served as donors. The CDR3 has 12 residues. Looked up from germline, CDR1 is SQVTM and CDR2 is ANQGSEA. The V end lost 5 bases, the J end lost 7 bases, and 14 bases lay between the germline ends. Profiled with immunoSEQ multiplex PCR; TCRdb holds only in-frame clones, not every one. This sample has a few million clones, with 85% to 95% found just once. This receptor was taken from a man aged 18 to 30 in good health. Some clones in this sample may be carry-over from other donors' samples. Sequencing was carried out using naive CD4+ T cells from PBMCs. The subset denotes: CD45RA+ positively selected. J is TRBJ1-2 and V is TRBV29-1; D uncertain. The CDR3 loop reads CSVFGSGGGYTF. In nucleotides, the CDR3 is TGCAGCGTTTTTGGCTCGGGTGGTGGCTACACCTTC. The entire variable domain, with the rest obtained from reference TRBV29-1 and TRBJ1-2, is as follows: SAVISQKPSRDICQRGTSLTIQCQVDSQVTMMFWYRQQPGQSLTLIATANQGSEATYESGFVIDKFPISRPNLTFSTLTVSNMSPEDSSIYLCSVFGSGGGYTFGSGTRLTVV.